The 32 T cell receptor beta chains reported below all come from one sample, sequenced in a study of blood T cells in healthy people across ages. For the second PCR, which ran for 7 to 11 cycles, a sample-barcoded 5' primer and a J-beta primer mix were used. TCRdb ran MiXCR on the 5' RACE reads and lists one entry per CDR3 protein. This sample yields approximately 900,000 distinct CDR3 sequences, of which almost 30% are seen a single time; approximately 10% belongs to the top ten. The sample was also reused in another study, on T cells of mothers and their children.

The sample consisted of blood. Receptors originate from a woman in her thirties or forties in good health.

V gene TRBV21-1 combines with J gene TRBJ2-1; TRBD2, the table's D call, lacks a check against the DNA. TRBV21-1 is given as a pseudogene. This CDR3 has 19 amino acids. The CDR3 DNA reads as TGTGCCAGCACCCTACGTTGGACTAGCGGGGTCAACTCCTACAATGAGCAGTTCTTC. It is translated as CASTLRWTSGVNSYNEQFF.

This clonotype was seen more than once but under ten times. The genes are TRBV7-2 and TRBJ1-2; the D gene is possibly TRBD1 (5 bases). This CDR3 comprises 14 residues. Germline V gene sequence: CDR1 SGHTA, CDR2 FQGNSA. With 4 bases removed from V and 5 bases from J, the gap between germline ends came to 14 bases. The CDR3 region has the DNA TGTGCCAGCAGCTCTTCCGGGCAGGGATATGGCTACACCTTC. Protein: CASSSSGQGYGYTF.

This clonotype was seen a handful of times. The chain uses TRBV5-1 and TRBJ1-2; TRBD1 might be the D (6 bases). The CDR3 is 14 amino acids. V lost 4 bases and J lost 4, with 14 bases in between. Germline V gene sequence: CDR1 SGHRS, CDR2 YFSETQ. The CDR3 DNA sequence: TGCGCCAGCAGCCCCGATCAGGGGACCTATGGCTACACCTTC. Its translation is CASSPDQGTYGYTF.

This clonotype was counted many times. V usage is TRBV12-3 or TRBV12-4 and J usage is TRBJ2-7; D unclear. The CDR3 covers 11 residues. Trimming shortened V by 4 bases and J by 4 bases, and 5 bases separated the two germline ends. CDR3 nucleotides: TGTGCCAGCAGTTCATTTTACGAGCAGTACTTC. Protein sequence: CASSSFYEQYF.

The table lists this clonotype with a few counts. A much larger clone lies one base from this, so it may be a read error. The V gene is TRBV6-6, the J gene TRBJ2-4; 8 bases fit TRBD2. The CDR3 sequence is 12 residues long. Germline-derived CDR1 and CDR2 are MNHNY and SVGAGI (reference sequence). The V segment lost 5 bases and the J segment 13 bases; nucleotides outside the gene matches: 7. DNA of the CDR3: TGTGCCAGCAGTGGACGGCGGGGGGAGCAGTACTTC. This sequence encodes CASSGRRGEQYF.

At least ten counts were recorded for this clonotype. The J gene is TRBJ2-3, the V gene TRBV27; no definite D call. V was clipped by 7 bases and J by 2 bases, with 13 bases between them. Germline V gene lookup returns CDR1 MNHEY and CDR2 SMNVEV (reference sequence). The CDR3 sequence is 14 residues long. CDR3 in amino acids: CASTERQFTDTQYF. CDR3 bases: TGTGCCAGCACCGAACGGCAGTTCACAGATACGCAGTATTTT.

This clonotype was seen only a few times. The chain employs TRBV4-2 and TRBJ2-3; TRBD1 agrees at 8 bases. Germline CDR1 is LGHNA and CDR2 is YNFKEQ. The CDR3 loop spans 17 amino acids. Trimming cost V 2 bases and J 5 bases; bases outside gene matches: 12. The CDR3: CASSQYRGKDTGDTQYF. CDR3 bases: TGTGCCAGCAGCCAATACAGGGGGAAGGACACGGGAGATACGCAGTATTTT.

The chain joins TRBV30 to TRBJ2-7; D not resolved. This CDR3 is built from 12 residues. Per the germline V gene, CDR1 is GTSNPN and CDR2 is SVGIG (reference sequence). The germline V and J ends were trimmed by 0 bases and 2 bases, with 5 bases remaining between them. The CDR3 sequence: CAWSVVTYEQYF. The DNA of the CDR3 is TGTGCCTGGAGTGTCGTCACCTACGAGCAGTACTTC. The entire variable domain, with the rest obtained from reference TRBV30 and TRBJ2-7, is as follows: SQTIHQWPATLVQPVGSPLSLECTVEGTSNPNLYWYRQAAGRGLQLLFYSVGIGQISSEVPQNLSASRPQDRQFILSSKKLLLSDSGFYLCAWSVVTYEQYFGPGTRLTVT.

This clonotype occurred once. The chain links TRBV6-5 to TRBJ1-4; TRBD1 aligns across 8 bases. This CDR3 region has 15 residues. The germline gives CDR1 MNHEY, CDR2 SVGAGI. After removal of 5 bases from V and 5 bases from J, the junction contained 7 bases not matched to a gene. As DNA, the CDR3 is TGTGCCAGCAGTAAGGCCGGGACAGGAAATGAAAAACTGTTTTTT. Translating it yields CASSKAGTGNEKLFF.

This clonotype was seen a single time. This sequence joins TRBV28 and TRBJ1-1; D gene uncertain. Germline CDR1 is MDHEN and CDR2 is SYDVKM. The V end lost 7 bases, the J end lost 4 bases, and 16 bases lay between the germline ends. CDR3 length: 14 residues. CDR3 DNA sequence: TGTGCCAGCACCAAAAGGCCGGGCAGCACTGAAGCTTTCTTT. Protein sequence: CASTKRPGSTEAFF.

A remark on this clonotype: Its ends do not fully match the called genes, so a read error is possible. This CDR3 is CSARRGWVPKNQKTQYF. The CDR3 nucleotides read TGCAGTGCTAGAAGGGGTTGGGTGCCGAAGAACCAAAAGACCCAGTACTTC. The chain combines TRBV20-1 with TRBJ2-5; D is possibly TRBD1 (5 bases). Germline V lookup: CDR1 DFQATT, CDR2 SNEGSKA (reference sequence). This CDR3 has 17 amino acids.

The chain joins TRBV11-2 to TRBJ1-4; D ambiguous. V was clipped by 6 bases and J by 11 bases, with 19 bases between them. The CDR3 length is 14 residues. The germline V gene encodes CDR1 SGHAT and CDR2 FQNNGV. Here the CDR3 DNA reads TGTGCCAGCAGGCTTGACGGGCCTCAAGGGAAACTGTTTTTT. It specifies CASRLDGPQGKLFF.

This clonotype turned up a few times. It may be a read error: a sequence one base away is much more abundant. In DNA, the CDR3 is TGTGCCAGCAGCTCGGACAGCAGTCTCTCCTACGAGCAGTACTTC. Its translation is CASSSDSSLSYEQYF. The genes are TRBV5-4 and TRBJ2-7, with TRBD1 as a possible D gene (6 bases). V was trimmed by 3 bases and J by 0 bases, leaving 13 bases between them. The germline gives CDR1 SGHNT, CDR2 YYREEE (reference sequence). The CDR3 totals 15 residues. Together with reference TRBV5-4 and TRBJ2-7, the CDR3 gives the full variable domain: ETGVTQSPTHLIKTRGQQVTLRCSSQSGHNTVSWYQQALGQGPQFIFQYYREEENGRGNFPPRFSGLQFPNYSSELNVNALELDDSALYLCASSSDSSLSYEQYFGPGTRLTVT.

Comment on this clonotype: This likely comes from a read error, as the CDR3 has no conserved phenylalanine or tryptophan at its end. The V gene is TRBV5-1, the J gene TRBJ2-1, with TRBD2 matching over 11 bases. Germline CDR1 and CDR2: SGHRS and YFSETQ. CDR3 length: 16 residues. The ends lost 0 bases at V and 4 bases at J; junction bases unmatched: 3. CDR3 amino acids: CASSLGLAGSYNEQFV. Written as DNA, the CDR3 is TGCGCCAGCAGCTTGGGACTAGCGGGGTCGTACAATGAGCAGTTCGTC.

The sample holds many counts of this clonotype. This chain joins TRBV20-1 and TRBJ2-1; 8 bases fit TRBD1. The V gene's germline CDR1 is DFQATT and CDR2 SNEGSKA (reference sequence). The CDR3 loop spans 19 amino acids. The ends lost 3 bases at V and 4 bases at J; junction bases unmatched: 20. The CDR3 region is CSARVAGGAEGINYNEQFF. As DNA, the CDR3 is TGCAGTGCTAGGGTCGCAGGGGGCGCAGAGGGGATTAATTACAATGAGCAGTTCTTC.

Of note for this clonotype: A much larger clone differs by one base, so this may be a read error. The chain employs TRBV2 and TRBJ1-2; D call uncertain. The CDR3 has 15 amino acids. Germline V gives CDR1 SNHLY, CDR2 FYNNEI. The V gene lost 5 bases and the J gene lost 2 bases, with 15 bases spanning the gap. The CDR3 here is CASSPSGAVNYGYTF. DNA of the CDR3: TGTGCCAGCAGTCCCTCGGGCGCAGTCAACTATGGCTACACCTTC.

Concerning this clonotype itself: This may be a read error, as it is one base from a much larger clone. The genes are TRBV9 and TRBJ2-1; D may be TRBD1 (6 bases). The CDR3 totals 13 residues. Trimming shortened V by 4 bases and J by 9 bases, and 14 bases separated the two germline ends. Per the germline V gene, CDR1 is SGDLS and CDR2 is YYNGEE. The CDR3 nucleotides are TGTGCCAGCAGCCCGGGACAATTGGGTGAGCAGTTCTTC. Protein product: CASSPGQLGEQFF.

This clonotype has ten or more counts. The chain's CDR3 is CASSLARDTQETQYF. In DNA form, the CDR3 reads TGTGCCAGCAGCTTAGCGCGGGATACCCAAGAGACCCAGTACTTC. The rearrangement joins TRBV7-2 to TRBJ2-5; perhaps TRBD2 as D (6 bases). Germline V lookup: CDR1 SGHTA, CDR2 FQGNSA. The V end lost 0 bases, the J end lost 1 base, and 9 bases lay between the germline ends. The CDR3 runs to 15 residues.

The rearrangement links TRBV9 to TRBJ2-1, with 8 bases identical to TRBD1. Germline V CDR1 and CDR2: SGDLS, YYNGEE. V lost 0 bases to trimming and J lost 0 bases; unmatched junction nucleotides: 11. The CDR3 is made up of 19 amino acids. CDR3 amino acids: CASSVGARGPLISYNEQFF. The DNA for the CDR3 is TGTGCCAGCAGCGTAGGAGCCAGGGGGCCCTTGATCTCCTACAATGAGCAGTTCTTC.

This chain connects TRBV12-3 or TRBV12-4 to TRBJ2-1; 12 bases agree with TRBD2. TRBJ2-7 matches the DNA end more closely, so the J call is doubtful. The CDR3 has 16 residues. In nucleotides, the CDR3 is TGTGCCAGCAGTCGACTAGCGGGGGCTGGGGACAATGAGCAGTACTTC. Translation gives CASSRLAGAGDNEQYF.

This clonotype showed up just a few times. The CDR3 nucleotides are TGCGCCAGCAGCTTGGTGGCGGGGGCCGTTAGCACAGATACGCAGTATTTT. Protein: CASSLVAGAVSTDTQYF. The chain links TRBV5-1 to TRBJ2-3; perhaps TRBD2 as D (7 bases). CDR3 length equals 17 residues. The germline gives CDR1 SGHRS, CDR2 YFSETQ. Trimming took 0 bases from V and 0 from J, leaving 14 bases between them. The full variable domain, in which reference TRBV5-1 and TRBJ2-3 provide the parts outside the CDR3, is KAGVTQTPRYLIKTRGQQVTLSCSPISGHRSVSWYQQTPGQGLQFLFEYFSETQRNKGNFPGRFSGRQFSNSRSEMNVSTLELGDSALYLCASSLVAGAVSTDTQYFGPGTRLTVL.

This clonotype was seen many times. DNA of the CDR3: TGCAGCGTTGAACAGACAACCTATGGCTACACCTTC. The encoded protein is CSVEQTTYGYTF. The chain recombines TRBV29-1 with TRBJ1-2, with D unclear. Per the germline V gene, CDR1 is SQVTM and CDR2 is ANQGSEA. Trimming left V 2 bases short and J 4 bases short, with 8 bases between. The CDR3 is made up of 12 amino acids.

The chain is built from TRBV7-3 and TRBJ2-3; D tentatively fits TRBD1 or TRBD2 (5 bases each). The V end lost 3 bases, the J end lost 0 bases, and 10 bases lay between the germline ends. The CDR3 totals 15 residues. Looked up from germline, CDR1 is SGHTA and CDR2 is FQGTGA. CDR3 in amino acids: CASSLFGGSTDTQYF. The DNA for the CDR3 is TGTGCCAGCAGCTTGTTTGGGGGAAGCACAGATACGCAGTATTTT.

This clonotype was picked up a small number of times. The junction does not match germline at one end; this may be a read error. This sequence joins TRBV20-1 and TRBJ1-1; D possibly corresponds to TRBD1 (6 bases). CDR3 length: 14 amino acids. Germline values: CDR1 DFQATT, CDR2 SNEGSKA (reference sequence). This CDR3 is CSARGPTGYTEAFF. In DNA, the CDR3 is TGCAGTGCTAGAGGTCCGACAGGCTACACTGAAGCCTTCTTT.

A few counts support this clonotype. Its ends do not fully match the called genes, so a read error is possible. This sequence joins TRBV7-9 and TRBJ2-6, with 11 nucleotides matching TRBD2. The CDR3 has 18 residues. The V gene's germline CDR1 is SEHNR and CDR2 FQNEAQ (reference sequence). As DNA, the CDR3 is TGTGCCAACAGCTTAGCGGGAGGGACCCTCTCTGGGGCCAACGTCCTGACTTTC. Translating it yields CANSLAGGTLSGANVLTF.

The rearrangement joins TRBV6-2 or TRBV6-3 to TRBJ2-2, with 10 positions matching TRBD2. Per germline, CDR1 MNHEY and CDR2 SVGEGT. Trimming cost V 2 bases and J 2 bases; bases outside gene matches: 11. CDR3 length equals 19 residues. The CDR3 DNA reads as TGTGCCAGCAGTTACGTTCTAGCGGGGGCCGAACTAAACACCGGGGAGCTGTTTTTT. This gives the protein CASSYVLAGAELNTGELFF.

This clonotype showed up just a few times. The chain employs TRBV5-1 and TRBJ1-1, with 10 nucleotides matching TRBD1. Germline assignment: CDR1 SGHRS and CDR2 YFSETQ. The CDR3 runs to 14 residues. After removal of 4 bases from V and 4 bases from J, the junction contained 4 bases not matched to a gene. This chain's CDR3 is CASSIDRGLTEAFF. As DNA, the CDR3 is TGCGCCAGCAGCATCGACAGGGGGCTCACTGAAGCTTTCTTT. Using reference TRBV5-1 and TRBJ1-1 for the parts outside the CDR3, the full variable domain is KAGVTQTPRYLIKTRGQQVTLSCSPISGHRSVSWYQQTPGQGLQFLFEYFSETQRNKGNFPGRFSGRQFSNSRSEMNVSTLELGDSALYLCASSIDRGLTEAFFGQGTRLTVV.

This clonotype was counted only a few times. V and J are TRBV29-1 and TRBJ2-3, with TRBD1 identical over 7 bases. Germline V CDR1 and CDR2: SQVTM, ANQGSEA. V was clipped by 2 bases and J by 3 bases; unmatched bases: 11. The length of the CDR3 is 16 residues. The CDR3 sequence is CSVERGSGQATDTQYF. CDR3 coding DNA: TGCAGCGTTGAAAGGGGATCCGGACAGGCGACAGATACGCAGTATTTT.

CDR3 DNA sequence: TGTGCCATCGGGAGGGGGACAGGGGGAGGATCACCCCTCCACTTT. It yields the protein CAIGRGTGGGSPLHF. The chain combines TRBV10-3 with TRBJ1-6; 11 nucleotides align to TRBD1. Trimming cost V 8 bases and J 10 bases; bases outside gene matches: 10. The germline V gene has CDR1 ENHRY and CDR2 SYGVKD. CDR3 length: 15 amino acids.

In this sample, this clonotype turned up many times. CDR3 amino acids: CASSQIGLAQETQYF. The CDR3 DNA reads as TGCGCCAGCAGCCAAATCGGACTAGCCCAAGAGACCCAGTACTTC. V is TRBV4-1 and J is TRBJ2-5; 8 nucleotides agree with TRBD2. The germline V gene encodes CDR1 MGHRA and CDR2 YSYEKL. The CDR3 covers 15 residues. J lost 1 base, V lost 2 bases, and 3 bases had no gene match.

In the case of this clonotype: Given a much more abundant clone one base away, this may be a read error. The rearrangement joins TRBV5-5 to TRBJ2-5; tentative D call: TRBD1 (6 bases). The J call may be faulty, since TRBJ2-1 better matches the DNA end. The CDR3 extends over 15 amino acids. The germline V gene encodes CDR1 SGHKS and CDR2 YYEKEE (reference sequence). The CDR3 reads CASSPGTSYQETQFF. DNA for the CDR3: TGTGCCAGCAGCCCAGGGACATCGTACCAAGAGACCCAGTTCTTC.

Regarding this clonotype: Relative to the germline gene, one junction end is altered; a read error may explain this. This chain connects TRBV7-8 to TRBJ1-5; D is ambiguous. The CDR3 spans 16 residues. Per the germline V gene, CDR1 is SGHVS and CDR2 is FQNEAQ. The CDR3 DNA is TGTGCCAGCGGCTTAGGGAAGGGAAGGGGCAATCAGCCCCAGCATTTT. The encoded protein is CASGLGKGRGNQPQHF.